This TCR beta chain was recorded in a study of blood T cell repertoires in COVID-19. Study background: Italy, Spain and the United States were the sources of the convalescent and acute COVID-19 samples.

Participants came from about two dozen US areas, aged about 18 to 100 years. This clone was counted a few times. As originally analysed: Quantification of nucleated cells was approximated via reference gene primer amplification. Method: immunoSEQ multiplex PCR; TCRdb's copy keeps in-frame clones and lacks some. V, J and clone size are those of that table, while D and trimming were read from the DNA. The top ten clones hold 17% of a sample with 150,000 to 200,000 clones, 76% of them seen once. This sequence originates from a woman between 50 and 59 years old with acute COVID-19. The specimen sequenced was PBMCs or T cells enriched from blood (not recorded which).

CDR3 sequence: CATSKTGSHTEAFF. DNA for the CDR3: TGTGCCACCAGTAAAACAGGATCTCACACTGAAGCTTTCTTT. The chain couples TRBV24-1 to TRBJ1-1; weak D call: TRBD1 (5 bases). Germline V lookup: CDR1 KGHDR, CDR2 SFDVKD. V lost 6 bases and J 3 bases, leaving 13 bases between the germline ends. The CDR3 loop spans 14 amino acids.